A single sample is the source of the 22 T cell receptor beta chains below, sequenced in a study of radiotherapy plus CTLA-4 blockade in lung cancer (dated by TCRdb to the late 2010s). Libraries came from the immunoSEQ multiplex PCR assay. In TCRdb, the immuneACCESS table is reduced to in-frame sequences with V and J assigned. These tables do not hold every clone; where another copy was compared, an unresolved V gene accounts for under half, and the others remain unexplained. For this sample there are tens of thousands of clones; under 85% appear just once. 0.82% of the sample rests with the top ten. The sequencing here drew on peripheral blood, taken from a patient treated with radiotherapy plus ipilimumab. These receptors were obtained from a human donor with non-small cell lung cancer who had stable disease on radiotherapy plus ipilimumab.

The chain has TRBV9 and TRBJ2-1; 7 nucleotides align to TRBD2. The J segment lost 8 bases and the V segment lost 2 bases, leaving 10 bases of the junction unmatched. This CDR3 is built from 15 residues. In germline, CDR1 is SGDLS, CDR2 YYNGEE. The CDR3 loop is CASSVSGQTGDEQFF. CDR3 nucleotide sequence: TGTGCCAGCAGCGTTAGCGGGCAGACCGGCGATGAGCAGTTCTTC.

The rearrangement joins TRBV6-4 to TRBJ1-1; 9 nucleotides agree with TRBD1. Germline V gene sequence: CDR1 MRHNA, CDR2 SNTAGT. This CDR3 spans 13 amino acids. Trimming removed 6 bases from V and 7 bases from J; junction bases left unmatched: 6. CDR3 nucleotides: TGTGCCAGCAGCCAGGACAGGGGCTTTGAAGCTTTCTTT. Translated: CASSQDRGFEAFF.

This chain connects TRBV2 to TRBJ2-2, with D unclear. The CDR3 has 12 amino acids. Germline V gene lookup returns CDR1 SNHLY and CDR2 FYNNEI. The ends were cut back, 9 bases at V and 0 bases at J, with 5 bases in the middle. CDR3 protein: CASNANTGELFF. The CDR3, as DNA: TGTGCCAGTAATGCGAACACCGGGGAGCTGTTTTTT.

This clone was counted only a few times. The gene calls are TRBV7-9 and TRBJ1-6; D unresolved. This CDR3 is 13 amino acids long. Trimming took off 0 bases at V and 10 bases at J, with 7 bases between the two ends. Germline V gene sequence: CDR1 SEHNR, CDR2 FQNEAQ (reference sequence). Here the CDR3 reads CASSLAIGSPLHF. Here the CDR3 DNA reads TGTGCCAGCAGCTTAGCGATCGGGTCACCCCTCCACTTT.

The CDR3 DNA is TGTGCCAGCAGCTTGGACTACACCTCCTACGAGCAGTACTTC. It translates to CASSLDYTSYEQYF. The J gene is TRBJ2-7, the V gene TRBV5-8; D unresolved. The V gene's germline CDR1 is SGHTS and CDR2 YDEGEE. The CDR3 loop spans 14 amino acids. The V gene lost 0 bases and the J gene lost 0 bases, with 7 bases spanning the gap. Drawing the rest from reference TRBV5-8 and TRBJ2-7, the complete variable domain is EAGVTQSPTHLIKTRGQQATLRCSPISGHTSVYWYQQALGLGLQFLLWYDEGEERNRGNFPPRFSGRQFPNYSSELNVNALELEDSALYLCASSLDYTSYEQYFGPGTRLTVT.

This chain connects TRBV6-5 to TRBJ1-6, with TRBD1 identical over 7 bases. Germline V CDR1 and CDR2: MNHEY, SVGAGI. Trimming at V came to 5 bases and at J to 7 bases, leaving 8 bases not matched to a gene. This CDR3 has 15 amino acids. The CDR3 DNA reads as TGTGCCAGCAGTCGCGGACAGGAGTCAAATTCACCCCTCCACTTT. Its protein is CASSRGQESNSPLHF.

V usage is TRBV19 and J usage is TRBJ1-6; D perhaps matches TRBD1 (5 bases). This CDR3 has 12 amino acids. Germline V gives CDR1 LNHDA, CDR2 SQIVND (reference sequence). The germline V and J ends were trimmed by 5 bases and 12 bases, with 11 bases remaining between them. The CDR3 is CASSAGDRPLHF. CDR3 in DNA: TGTGCCAGTAGTGCGGGAGACAGACCCCTCCACTTT.

The chain is built from TRBV5-4 and TRBJ2-3, with D maybe TRBD1 (5 bases). Germline V lookup: CDR1 SGHNT, CDR2 YYREEE (reference sequence). Trimming removed 0 bases from V and 4 bases from J, with 9 bases in between. The CDR3 sequence is 14 residues long. CDR3 bases: TGTGCCAGCAGCTTGGCGCAGGGCCCAGATACGCAGTATTTT. It is translated as CASSLAQGPDTQYF. Together with reference TRBV5-4 and TRBJ2-3, the CDR3 gives the full variable domain: ETGVTQSPTHLIKTRGQQVTLRCSSQSGHNTVSWYQQALGQGPQFIFQYYREEENGRGNFPPRFSGLQFPNYSSELNVNALELDDSALYLCASSLAQGPDTQYFGPGTRLTVL.

In this sample, this clone turned up once. The chain combines TRBV28 with TRBJ2-3, with 9 nucleotides matching TRBD1. CDR1 is MDHEN and CDR2 is SYDVKM in the germline V gene. Losses at the gene ends were 3 bases for V and 5 bases for J; bases not matched to a gene: 9. The CDR3 has 16 amino acids. The CDR3 nucleotides are TGTGCCAGCAGTTTGTCGGGACAGGGCTCTTTAGATACGCAGTATTTT. It is translated as CASSLSGQGSLDTQYF.

The sample holds one count of this clone. The rearrangement links TRBV30 to TRBJ2-7, with 10 bases matching TRBD2. With 0 bases clipped from V and 5 bases from J, the junction kept 7 bases outside the gene matches. Germline V gene sequence: CDR1 GTSNPN, CDR2 SVGIG (reference sequence). The CDR3 consists of 15 residues. The CDR3 nucleotides read TGTGCCTGGAGTGTGTGGGCTAGCGGGAGAAACGAGCAGTACTTC. Amino acid sequence: CAWSVWASGRNEQYF.

This chain connects TRBV11-2 to TRBJ2-7, with 8 bases lining up with TRBD2. The germline CDR1 and CDR2 sequences are SGHAT and FQNNGV. Trimming at V came to 5 bases and at J to 5 bases, leaving 17 bases not matched to a gene. The CDR3 has 17 residues. CDR3 coding DNA: TGTGCCAGCAGCCCTCACCGATACCAGGGACTAGATCACGAGCAGTACTTC. The encoded protein is CASSPHRYQGLDHEQYF. Full variable domain (outside the CDR3, taken from reference TRBV11-2 and TRBJ2-7): EAGVAQSPRYKIIEKRQSVAFWCNPISGHATLYWYQQILGQGPKLLIQFQNNGVVDDSQLPKDRFSAERLKGVDSTLKIQPAKLEDSAVYLCASSPHRYQGLDHEQYFGPGTRLTVT.

The V call is TRBV6-1, the J call TRBJ1-5; TRBD1 matches at 9 bases. This CDR3 has 14 amino acids. Per germline, CDR1 MNHNS and CDR2 SASEGT. After removal of 6 bases from V and 4 bases from J, the junction contained 4 bases not matched to a gene. The CDR3 loop is CASSRQGGNQPQHF. In DNA, the CDR3 is TGTGCCAGCAGCCGACAGGGGGGAAATCAGCCCCAGCATTTT.

The chain combines TRBV9 with TRBJ2-7; TRBD1 agrees at 9 bases. CDR3 size: 16 residues. Germline lookup yields CDR1 SGDLS and CDR2 YYNGEE. V shed 0 bases, J shed 2 bases, and the junction held 6 bases outside the gene matches. The CDR3 protein is CASSVARDREPYEQYF. CDR3 nucleotide sequence: TGTGCCAGCAGCGTAGCGAGGGACAGGGAACCCTACGAGCAGTACTTC.

The chain couples TRBV6-1 to TRBJ1-5, with no clear D. This CDR3 is 14 amino acids long. In germline, CDR1 is MNHNS, CDR2 SASEGT. Between the trimmed V and J ends, which lost 6 bases and 0 bases, there was a span of 9 bases. The CDR3 bases are TGTGCCAGCAGGGGGTCGAATAGCAATCAGCCCCAGCATTTT. Translated: CASRGSNSNQPQHF.

Only one count was recorded for this clone. The chain uses TRBV15 and TRBJ2-5; 14 nucleotides line up with TRBD2. CDR3 size: 21 residues. CDR1 is LNHNV, CDR2 YYDKDF, per germline (reference sequence). V shed 0 bases, J shed 5 bases, and the junction held 17 bases outside the gene matches. The CDR3 sequence is CATSRDLRTQGLAGDRETQYF. CDR3 DNA: TGTGCCACCAGCAGAGATTTGAGGACTCAGGGACTAGCGGGAGACCGGGAGACCCAGTACTTC.

This chain uses TRBV4-1 with TRBJ1-2, with TRBD1 matching over 8 bases. V gave up 0 bases and J gave up 8 bases; unmatched junction bases: 5. The CDR3 loop spans 14 amino acids. The germline V gene has CDR1 MGHRA and CDR2 YSYEKL. The CDR3: CASSQDQGAKGYTF. CDR3 nucleotides: TGCGCCAGCAGCCAAGATCAGGGGGCAAAAGGCTACACCTTC.

V gene TRBV18 combines with J gene TRBJ1-6, with a possible D match to TRBD1 (6 bases). Germline CDR1 KGHSH, CDR2 LQKENI. This CDR3 spans 15 amino acids. Trimming removed 3 bases from V and 6 bases from J, with 12 bases in between. The CDR3 DNA is TGTGCCAGCTCACCTTTACAGGGAAGTAATTCACCCCTCCACTTT. It specifies CASSPLQGSNSPLHF.

This clone has a single count. The chain uses TRBV18 and TRBJ2-5; D is ambiguous. With 5 bases removed from V and 0 bases from J, the gap between germline ends came to 7 bases. The CDR3 is 13 amino acids. Germline lookup yields CDR1 KGHSH and CDR2 LQKENI. The CDR3 coding sequence is TGTGCCAGCTCAGCGTCTAACCAAGAGACCCAGTACTTC. Protein: CASSASNQETQYF.

The V gene is TRBV5-6, the J gene TRBJ1-6, with 9 nucleotides matching TRBD1. The ends lost 2 bases at V and 6 bases at J; junction bases unmatched: 9. The CDR3 loop spans 17 amino acids. Germline-derived CDR1 and CDR2 are SGHDT and YYEEEE. CDR3 sequence: CASSLRTGAISNSPLHF. CDR3 in DNA: TGTGCCAGCAGCTTACGGACAGGGGCTATTAGTAATTCACCCCTCCACTTT.

The chain combines TRBV27 with TRBJ1-4; 12 bases map to TRBD1. The CDR3 is 17 amino acids. Germline assignment: CDR1 MNHEY and CDR2 SMNVEV (reference sequence). The V gene end was trimmed by 4 bases and the J gene end by 1 base; junction bases not matched to a gene: 4. The CDR3 here is CASSSGTGGKTNEKLFF. The CDR3 DNA is TGTGCCAGCAGTTCCGGGACAGGGGGCAAAACTAATGAAAAACTGTTTTTT.

The chain is built from TRBV28 and TRBJ2-1; no clear D. The germline V gene has CDR1 MDHEN and CDR2 SYDVKM. This CDR3 comprises 15 residues. The germline V and J ends were trimmed by 7 bases and 2 bases, with 15 bases remaining between them. Here the CDR3 DNA reads TGTGCCAGCAAGGAGTTGGGCAGCACCTACAATGAGCAGTTCTTC. This translates into CASKELGSTYNEQFF.

The rearrangement uses TRBV5-1 and TRBJ2-7; no definite D call. Germline assignment: CDR1 SGHRS and CDR2 YFSETQ. CDR3 length: 14 amino acids. V was shortened by 0 bases and J by 3 bases, with 10 bases between the two germline ends. CDR3 protein: CASSLASLDYEQYF. CDR3 nucleotides: TGCGCCAGCAGCTTGGCGAGCCTCGACTACGAGCAGTACTTC.